The 28 T cell receptor beta chains presented below share a single source sample, sequenced in a study of technical replicates of blood from several donors. Sequencing used immunoSEQ multiplex PCR; TCRdb keeps in-frame clones, though not all of them. Here the sample spans 50,000 to 70,000 clones, roughly 95% being singletons. The sample was PBMCs. These receptors were taken from a human donor in good health. Some clones in this sample may be carry-over from other donors' samples.

This chain uses TRBV7-2 with TRBJ1-2, with D possibly being TRBD1 (5 bases). Trimming removed 5 bases from V and 2 bases from J, with 12 bases in between. Looked up from germline, CDR1 is SGHTA and CDR2 is FQGNSA. CDR3 size: 14 residues. The CDR3 DNA sequence: TGTGCCAGCAGCCCACGACAGAGAAACTATGGCTACACCTTC. Its protein is CASSPRQRNYGYTF.

Only one count was recorded for this clone. V gene TRBV2 combines with J gene TRBJ1-5; D is unresolved. The germline V gene encodes CDR1 SNHLY and CDR2 FYNNEI. The V gene lost 6 bases and the J gene lost 4 bases, with 10 bases spanning the gap. The CDR3 spans 13 residues. In DNA, the CDR3 is TGTGCCAGCAGGGGCCGAACGAATCAGCCCCAGCATTTT. Protein: CASRGRTNQPQHF.

This chain links TRBV28 with TRBJ2-1; D remains ambiguous. CDR3 size: 14 residues. The germline V and J ends were trimmed by 6 bases and 8 bases, with 17 bases remaining between them. Germline assignment: CDR1 MDHEN and CDR2 SYDVKM. Here the CDR3 reads CASRQNPGFDEQFF. CDR3 nucleotide sequence: TGTGCCAGCAGGCAAAACCCCGGGTTCGATGAGCAGTTCTTC. The full variable domain, in which reference TRBV28 and TRBJ2-1 provide the parts outside the CDR3, is DVKVTQSSRYLVKRTGEKVFLECVQDMDHENMFWYRQDPGLGLRLIYFSYDVKMKEKGDIPEGYSVSREKKERFSLILESASTNQTSMYLCASRQNPGFDEQFFGPGTRLTVL.

This chain links TRBV5-1 with TRBJ2-1; a weak D match, TRBD2 (7 bases). Trimming took 0 bases from V and 3 from J, leaving 16 bases between them. This CDR3 contains 17 residues. Germline lookup yields CDR1 SGHRS and CDR2 YFSETQ. CDR3 coding DNA: TGCGCCAGCAGCTTGGTAGGGGGGGGGCATGACTACAATGAGCAGTTCTTC. It encodes CASSLVGGGHDYNEQFF.

The rearrangement joins TRBV10-3 to TRBJ1-6; 8 nucleotides align to TRBD1. V trimming: 0 bases; J trimming: 6 bases; junction bases outside the gene matches: 4. The germline V gene has CDR1 ENHRY and CDR2 SYGVKD. The CDR3 length is 16 residues. The CDR3 DNA reads as TGTGCCATCAGTGAGTCCGGAGACAGGGGTAATTCACCCCTCCACTTT. Its translation is CAISESGDRGNSPLHF.

J is TRBJ2-2 and V is TRBV5-4, with D uncertain. Germline values: CDR1 SGHNT, CDR2 YYREEE (reference sequence). V shed 4 bases and J shed 1 base, with 14 bases lying between them. The CDR3 loop spans 16 amino acids. This chain's CDR3 is CASSPRVAQNTGELFF. The DNA for the CDR3 is TGTGCCAGCAGCCCCAGAGTAGCCCAGAACACCGGGGAGCTGTTTTTT.

CDR3 coding DNA: TGTGCCAGCTCACCCGGACAGAACTATGGCTACACCTTC. It yields the protein CASSPGQNYGYTF. The rearrangement links TRBV18 to TRBJ1-2, with D perhaps matching TRBD1 (6 bases). Between the trimmed V and J ends, which lost 3 bases and 2 bases, there was a span of 7 bases. Germline V gene sequence: CDR1 KGHSH, CDR2 LQKENI. The CDR3 loop spans 13 amino acids.

The chain couples TRBV27 to TRBJ2-7; tentative D call: TRBD1 (6 bases). V was cut by 7 bases and J by 6 bases, with 22 bases left in between. The length of the CDR3 is 15 residues. Germline assignment: CDR1 MNHEY and CDR2 SMNVEV (reference sequence). The CDR3 loop is CASIQNRAFSSEQYF. DNA for the CDR3: TGTGCCAGCATCCAAAACAGGGCTTTCTCTTCCGAGCAGTACTTC.

This rearrangement joins TRBV19 to TRBJ1-1; 7 bases match TRBD1. CDR1 is LNHDA and CDR2 is SQIVND in the germline V gene (reference sequence). V lost 7 bases and J lost 1; bases outside the gene matches: 6. The CDR3 has 14 amino acids. The CDR3 sequence is CASKWGTENTEAFF. DNA of the CDR3: TGTGCCAGTAAGTGGGGGACAGAGAACACTGAAGCTTTCTTT.

The chain carries TRBV4-3 and TRBJ2-5, with D perhaps TRBD1 (5 bases). The CDR3 has 15 residues. V was clipped by 1 base and J by 5 bases, with 14 bases between them. Germline V lookup: CDR1 LGHNA, CDR2 YSLEER. The CDR3 bases are TGCGCCAGCAGCCAAGGGACATTTGAAGTGGAGACCCAGTACTTC. This codes for CASSQGTFEVETQYF.

The rearrangement joins TRBV9 to TRBJ2-3; 8 positions agree with TRBD2. Per germline, CDR1 SGDLS and CDR2 YYNGEE. This CDR3 is built from 16 residues. With 3 bases clipped from V and 4 bases from J, the junction kept 10 bases outside the gene matches. The CDR3 region has the DNA TGTGCCAGCAGCGCCCCGCGCGGGGGGCGGGCAGATACGCAGTATTTT. Encoded protein: CASSAPRGGRADTQYF.

The rearrangement joins TRBV5-1 to TRBJ2-5; 11 bases are shared with TRBD1. Trimming cost V 4 bases and J 6 bases; bases outside gene matches: 8. The CDR3 extends over 15 amino acids. Germline loops: CDR1 SGHRS, CDR2 YFSETQ. CDR3 nucleotides: TGCGCCAGCAGCACCCGGACAGGGGGCTTCAAGACCCAGTACTTC. Translated: CASSTRTGGFKTQYF.

In DNA, the CDR3 is TGTGCCAGCAGCCTCGGGACTACCAAAACCGGGGAGCTGTTTTTT. This translates into CASSLGTTKTGELFF. The J gene is TRBJ2-2, the V gene TRBV6-5; the match to TRBD2 covers 7 bases. The germline gives CDR1 MNHEY, CDR2 SVGAGI. V was pared by 6 bases and J by 5 bases, with 9 bases of the junction left unmatched. There are 15 residues in the CDR3.

The J gene is TRBJ1-1, the V gene TRBV10-3; D remains ambiguous. V lost 4 bases to trimming and J lost 4 bases, with 4 bases between them. CDR3 length equals 11 residues. Looked up from germline, CDR1 is ENHRY and CDR2 is SYGVKD. This CDR3 is CAISGGTEAFF. DNA of the CDR3: TGTGCCATCAGTGGCGGCACTGAAGCTTTCTTT.

V and J are TRBV29-1 and TRBJ1-1, with 7 positions matching TRBD1. Germline CDR1 SQVTM, CDR2 ANQGSEA. With 0 bases clipped from V and 4 bases from J, the junction kept 2 bases outside the gene matches. The CDR3 sequence is 13 residues long. The CDR3 is CSVEERQGTEAFF. CDR3 DNA sequence: TGCAGCGTTGAAGAACGACAGGGCACTGAAGCTTTCTTT.

In nucleotides, the CDR3 is TGTGCCAGCAGCGTAACCCTATTTAGCACAGATACGCAGTATTTT. Translation: CASSVTLFSTDTQYF. The chain combines TRBV9 with TRBJ2-3; no reliable D call. CDR1 is SGDLS and CDR2 is YYNGEE in the germline V gene. The CDR3 runs to 15 residues. V lost 1 base and J lost 0, with 9 bases in between.

CDR3 in DNA: TGTGCCAGCAGCCCCCGAGGTGGGCAGGGCGAAAAATATGGCTACACCTTC. The encoded protein is CASSPRGGQGEKYGYTF. The rearrangement links TRBV21-1 to TRBJ1-2; no DNA check was done on the table's D call, TRBD1. TRBV21-1 is designated a pseudogene. The CDR3 has 17 residues.

The table lists this clone with a few counts. The chain recombines TRBV11-2 with TRBJ1-1; 8 bases agree with TRBD1. Trimming cost V 4 bases and J 9 bases; bases outside gene matches: 4. CDR1 and CDR2 (germline): SGHAT, FQNNGV. This CDR3 spans 12 amino acids. The DNA for the CDR3 is TGTGCCAGCAGCTCGGACAGGGTGAAAGCTTTCTTT. As protein: CASSSDRVKAFF.

This chain joins TRBV5-1 and TRBJ2-2; 8 bases are shared with TRBD1. This CDR3 spans 14 amino acids. V shed 4 bases and J 4 bases; nucleotides not matched to a gene: 3. Looked up from germline, CDR1 is SGHRS and CDR2 is YFSETQ. For the CDR3, the DNA is TGCGCCAGCAGCCCCGGGACAGGCACCGGGGAGCTGTTTTTT. It encodes CASSPGTGTGELFF.

The chain uses TRBV5-6 and TRBJ2-1; weak D call: TRBD1 (5 bases). Germline lookup yields CDR1 SGHDT and CDR2 YYEEEE. The CDR3 is 15 residues long. V lost 0 bases to trimming and J lost 5 bases, with 12 bases between them. DNA for the CDR3: TGTGCCAGCAGCTTGGGCAGGGCCCCCCACAATGAGCAGTTCTTC. As protein: CASSLGRAPHNEQFF.

The chain has TRBV7-3 and TRBJ1-1; TRBD1 matches 8 bases. Germline CDR1 reads SGHTA; CDR2 reads FQGTGA. The CDR3 consists of 13 residues. Trimming at V came to 5 bases and at J to 3 bases, leaving 2 bases not matched to a gene. The CDR3: CASSADRDTEAFF. CDR3 nucleotides: TGTGCCAGCAGCGCGGACAGGGACACTGAAGCTTTCTTT.

The chain has TRBV4-1 and TRBJ2-2; 14 nucleotides agree with TRBD2. This CDR3 contains 18 residues. Germline values: CDR1 MGHRA, CDR2 YSYEKL. The ends lost 3 bases at V and 2 bases at J; junction bases unmatched: 5. The CDR3 bases are TGCGCCAGCAGCCAGACGGGACTAGCGGGGGACAACACCGGGGAGCTGTTTTTT. As protein: CASSQTGLAGDNTGELFF.

The genes are TRBV10-3 and TRBJ2-1, with D possibly TRBD2 on 5 matching bases. The germline V gene encodes CDR1 ENHRY and CDR2 SYGVKD. The CDR3 has 15 residues. The V end lost 6 bases, the J end lost 2 bases, and 14 bases lay between the germline ends. The CDR3 loop reads CAISLTSRAYNEQFF. CDR3 nucleotide sequence: TGTGCCATCAGCCTAACTTCGCGGGCCTACAATGAGCAGTTCTTC.

This chain links TRBV5-1 with TRBJ2-3; TRBD2 matches at 12 bases. V shed 4 bases and J 0 bases; nucleotides not matched to a gene: 3. There are 16 residues in the CDR3. CDR1 is SGHRS, CDR2 YFSETQ, per germline. The CDR3 DNA sequence: TGCGCCAGCAGCGTAGGGACTAGCGGGAGCACAGATACGCAGTATTTT. Its translation: CASSVGTSGSTDTQYF.

The CDR3 coding sequence is TGTGCCAGCAGCGCCCGGACAGGGACTAACACTGAAGCTTTCTTT. Translation: CASSARTGTNTEAFF. The chain carries TRBV9 and TRBJ1-1; TRBD1 agrees at 8 bases. The germline CDR1 and CDR2 sequences are SGDLS and YYNGEE. Trimming took 3 bases from V and 2 from J; bases not matched to a gene: 6. The CDR3 runs 15 residues.

The genes are TRBV20-1 and TRBJ1-3, with 7 bases identical to TRBD1. This CDR3 contains 11 residues. Trimming took 4 bases from V and 14 from J; bases not matched to a gene: 8. CDR1 and CDR2 from the germline V gene are DFQATT and SNEGSKA (reference sequence). CDR3 sequence (DNA): TGCAGTGCTACAATGACAGGGCCTTTATATTTT. It encodes CSATMTGPLYF.

This clone was picked up one time. This chain uses TRBV7-3 with TRBJ2-1; 9 nucleotides agree with TRBD1. Trimming cost V 1 base and J 4 bases; bases outside gene matches: 5. In germline, CDR1 is SGHTA, CDR2 FQGTGA. This CDR3 comprises 16 residues. In nucleotides, the CDR3 is TGTGCCAGCAGCTTAAGGTGGGGACAGGGATACAATGAGCAGTTCTTC. It specifies CASSLRWGQGYNEQFF.

This clone was counted between two and nine times. The chain recombines TRBV15 with TRBJ1-1; 8 nucleotides agree with TRBD1. Germline V gene data show CDR1 as LNHNV and CDR2 as YYDKDF (reference sequence). Germline trimming cut 0 bases from V and 9 bases from J; bases unmatched to any gene: 9. The length of the CDR3 is 15 residues. CDR3 bases: TGTGCCACCAGCAGAGATAAGGATGCAGGGGGCAAAGCTTTCTTT. Protein sequence: CATSRDKDAGGKAFF.